The clone carrying this T cell receptor (beta chain) was counted many times. Preparation of the TCRbeta library was carried out with unique molecular identifiers. TCRdb itself ran the PCR reads through MiXCR, one entry per CDR3 protein. In the table there are 83,000 or so distinct CDR3 sequences, 8% to 9% of which are singletons. This entry comes from a study of T-cell reconstitution after alpha-beta-depleted transplantation in children. The V segment lost 4 bases and the J segment 0 bases; nucleotides outside the gene matches: 7. The length of the CDR3 is 15 residues. Germline V gene data show CDR1 as SGHRS and CDR2 as YFSETQ.

The rearrangement joins TRBV5-1 to TRBJ2-7; 7 positions match TRBD1. This clonotype originated in a human donor who donated a stem cell graft to a child with congenital amegakaryocytic thrombocytopenia. Sequenced here: PBMCs from the stem cell graft donor, sampled from the stem cell graft. In nucleotides, the CDR3 is TGCGCCAGCAGCCGACAGGGCTCCTCCTCCTACGAGCAGTACTTC. Residues: CASSRQGSSSYEQYF.